These T cell receptor beta chains were read from a single sample in a study of CD8 T cells in Susac syndrome. TCRdb processed the immunoSEQ multiplex PCR reads anew with MiXCR; each CDR3 protein has one entry. The table has under 200,000 distinct CDR3 sequences, roughly 94% seen once; the top ten hold about 0.094%. The specimen sequenced was CD4+ T cells from PBMCs. These TCRs come from a human donor in good health. CDR3s include the opening cysteine and the closing phenylalanine or tryptophan. Each record gives: clone size, J gene, D gene, V gene, CDR3 protein, CDR3 DNA. D genes are given only for firm matches. Clone size is given for some rows only: seen once, a few or many times, or a class if the clone is expanded.

>.|TRBJ2-3|.|TRBV27
CASRSRIVDTQYF
TGTGCCAGCAGATCGCGTATTGTAGATACGCAGTATTTT
>.|TRBJ1-2|.|TRBV6-5
CASSSLTGTGYTF
TGTGCCAGCAGCTCCCTAACAGGGACTGGCTACACCTTC
>.|TRBJ1-3|.|TRBV7-2
CASSGYRDTIYF
TGTGCCAGCAGCGGGTACAGGGACACCATATATTTT
>few|TRBJ2-5|.|TRBV29-1
CSVETGVRETQYF
TGCAGCGTTGAAACGGGGGTGAGGGAGACCCAGTACTTC
>.|TRBJ1-6|.|TRBV9
CASSVLDSNNSPLHF
TGTGCCAGCAGCGTACTGGACAGCAATAATTCACCCCTCCACTTT
>.|TRBJ2-7|.|TRBV20-1
CSARVYRDTSSTYEQYF
TGCAGTGCTAGAGTATACCGGGACACTTCGTCAACCTACGAGCAGTACTTC
>.|TRBJ2-1|.|TRBV6-4
CASSDNVLGEQFF
TGTGCCAGCAGTGACAACGTGCTAGGGGAGCAGTTCTTC
>.|TRBJ2-2|TRBD1|TRBV23-1
CASSQRGQGKVTGELFF
TGCGCCAGCAGTCAACGCGGACAGGGGAAAGTAACCGGGGAGCTGTTTTTT
>.|TRBJ2-3|.|TRBV29-1
CSPVIGTDTQYF
TGCAGCCCGGTAATTGGCACAGATACGCAGTATTTT
>.|TRBJ2-6|.|TRBV7-9
CASSSHSGANVLTF
TGTGCCAGCAGCTCCCACTCTGGGGCCAACGTCCTGACTTTC
>.|TRBJ1-1|.|TRBV18
CASSITDRANTEAFF
TGTGCCAGCTCGATAACGGACCGGGCGAACACTGAAGCTTTCTTT
>.|TRBJ1-2|.|TRBV20-1
CSARVLGTSQGGYGYTF
TGCAGTGCTAGAGTTCTCGGGACATCGCAGGGTGGCTATGGCTACACCTTC
>.|TRBJ2-7|TRBD1|TRBV18
CASSRQGAFTDEQYF
TGTGCCAGCTCTCGGCAGGGGGCGTTTACGGACGAGCAGTACTTC
>.|TRBJ1-2|TRBD1|TRBV3-1
CASSQPGQGLDYGYTF
TGTGCCAGCAGCCAACCGGGACAGGGACTCGACTATGGCTACACCTTC
>.|TRBJ1-2|.|TRBV20-1
CSASGVFGYTF
TGCAGTGCATCCGGGGTCTTTGGCTACACCTTC
>.|TRBJ2-2|.|TRBV6-2/TRBV6-3
CASSPPGRGISGELFF
TGTGCCAGCAGTCCCCCCGGTCGGGGAATATCCGGGGAGCTGTTTTTT
>.|TRBJ1-6|.|TRBV12-3/TRBV12-4
CASSPSPAAEDSPLHF
TGTGCCAGCAGTCCCTCTCCCGCGGCGGAAGATTCACCCCTCCACTTT
>.|TRBJ2-3|.|TRBV29-1
CSVQRLSLGTDTQYF
TGCAGCGTCCAACGCCTGAGCCTGGGGACAGATACGCAGTATTTT
>.|TRBJ1-6|.|TRBV19
CASSPDTEEPLHF
TGTGCCAGTAGTCCGGACACGGAGGAACCCCTCCACTTT
>.|TRBJ1-6|TRBD1|TRBV4-1
CASSQENRGRFHF
TGCGCCAGCAGCCAAGAGAACAGGGGGCGATTCCACTTT
>.|TRBJ2-2|TRBD1|TRBV9
CASSTKRLGTGVTGELFF
TGTGCCAGCAGCACCAAGCGCCTCGGGACAGGGGTCACCGGGGAGCTGTTTTTT
>.|TRBJ2-5|TRBD2|TRBV13
CASSPGAGLQETQYF
TGTGCCAGCAGCCCGGGAGCGGGGCTCCAAGAGACCCAGTACTTC
>.|TRBJ2-5|.|TRBV18
CASLDPEQQETQYF
TGTGCCAGCTTAGACCCGGAGCAACAAGAGACCCAGTACTTC
>.|TRBJ1-2|TRBD1|TRBV7-9
CASSRPGQGAQGYTF
TGTGCCAGCAGCCGACCGGGACAGGGGGCGCAGGGCTACACCTTC
>.|TRBJ1-1|.|TRBV7-9
CASSLGLGQNTEAFF
TGTGCCAGCAGCTTAGGACTGGGGCAGAACACTGAAGCTTTCTTT
>.|TRBJ2-5|.|TRBV29-1
CSVVVAARDAQYF
TGCAGCGTTGTTGTAGCGGCCAGAGATGCCCAGTACTTC
>.|TRBJ2-2|.|TRBV20-1
CSASGAARGTGELFF
TGCAGTGCCTCGGGCGCGGCTAGGGGCACCGGGGAGCTGTTTTTT
>.|TRBJ2-5|.|TRBV2
CASSERLAGETQYF
TGTGCCAGCAGTGAAAGATTGGCGGGGGAGACCCAGTACTTC
>.|TRBJ1-2|.|TRBV29-1
CSVAGINGYTF
TGCAGCGTTGCCGGGATCAATGGCTACACCTTC
>.|TRBJ2-5|.|TRBV20-1
CSARVPTASETQYF
TGCAGTGCTAGAGTTCCCACTGCCAGTGAGACCCAGTACTTC
>.|TRBJ1-2|.|TRBV5-1
CASSQDSGGGYTF
TGCGCCAGCAGCCAGGACAGTGGAGGGGGCTACACCTTC
>.|TRBJ1-1|TRBD1|TRBV30
CASRQGPPGMNTEAFF
TGTGCCTCTAGACAGGGTCCCCCGGGGATGAACACTGAAGCTTTCTTT
>once|TRBJ2-1|TRBD2|TRBV9
CASSATGTSYNEQFF
TGTGCCAGCAGCGCAACCGGGACTAGCTACAATGAGCAGTTCTTC
>.|TRBJ2-4|.|TRBV5-6
CASSLVDIQYF
TGTGCCAGCAGCTTGGTAGACATTCAGTACTTC
>.|TRBJ2-1|TRBD1|TRBV30
CAWSPPSGGLINEQFF
TGTGCCTGGAGTCCCCCTTCAGGGGGATTGATTAATGAGCAGTTCTTC
>.|TRBJ2-2|.|TRBV12-3/TRBV12-4
CASSPLVGELFF
TGTGCCAGCAGTCCCTTAGTCGGGGAGCTGTTTTTT
>.|TRBJ1-6|.|TRBV6-1
CASRGERGINNSPLHF
TGTGCCAGCCGTGGGGAACGGGGAATCAATAATTCACCCCTCCACTTT
>.|TRBJ2-3|TRBD1|TRBV7-9
CASSLLNRGDTQYF
TGTGCCAGCAGCCTCCTTAACAGGGGCGATACGCAGTATTTT
>.|TRBJ2-1|TRBD2|TRBV6-2/TRBV6-3
CASIPTSGIAGEQFF
TGTGCCAGCATTCCGACTAGCGGGATAGCGGGGGAGCAGTTCTTC
>.|TRBJ2-5|TRBD2|TRBV7-3
CASSPNGGRTSGSETQYF
TGTGCCAGCAGCCCCAATGGGGGTCGAACTAGCGGGAGTGAGACCCAGTACTTC
>few|TRBJ2-1|TRBD2|TRBV20-1
CSARGGSSYNEQFF
TGCAGTGCTAGGGGCGGGAGCTCCTACAATGAGCAGTTCTTC
>.|TRBJ2-3|.|TRBV29-1
CSVDTGTDTQYF
TGCAGCGTTGACACAGGGACAGATACGCAGTATTTT
>.|TRBJ2-7|.|TRBV3-1
CASSPWGQWARRTEQYF
TGTGCCAGCAGCCCTTGGGGGCAGTGGGCCAGGAGGACCGAGCAGTACTTC
>.|TRBJ1-1|.|TRBV27
CASSKPGRNTEAFF
TGTGCCAGCAGTAAACCTGGGAGGAACACTGAAGCTTTCTTT
>.|TRBJ1-2|TRBD1|TRBV7-2
CASSIRDSNYGYTF
TGTGCCAGCAGCATCCGGGACAGCAACTATGGCTACACCTTC
>.|TRBJ2-5|.|TRBV24-1
CATSDFGRETQYF
TGTGCCACCAGTGATTTCGGAAGGGAGACCCAGTACTTC
>.|TRBJ2-1|TRBD2|TRBV27
CASSLLAGDPRLSYNEQFF
TGTGCCAGCAGTCTGCTAGCGGGGGACCCACGTCTATCCTACAATGAGCAGTTCTTC
>.|TRBJ2-7|TRBD1|TRBV25-1
CASSVRGPSYEQYF
TGTGCCAGCAGTGTCAGGGGGCCCTCCTACGAGCAGTACTTC